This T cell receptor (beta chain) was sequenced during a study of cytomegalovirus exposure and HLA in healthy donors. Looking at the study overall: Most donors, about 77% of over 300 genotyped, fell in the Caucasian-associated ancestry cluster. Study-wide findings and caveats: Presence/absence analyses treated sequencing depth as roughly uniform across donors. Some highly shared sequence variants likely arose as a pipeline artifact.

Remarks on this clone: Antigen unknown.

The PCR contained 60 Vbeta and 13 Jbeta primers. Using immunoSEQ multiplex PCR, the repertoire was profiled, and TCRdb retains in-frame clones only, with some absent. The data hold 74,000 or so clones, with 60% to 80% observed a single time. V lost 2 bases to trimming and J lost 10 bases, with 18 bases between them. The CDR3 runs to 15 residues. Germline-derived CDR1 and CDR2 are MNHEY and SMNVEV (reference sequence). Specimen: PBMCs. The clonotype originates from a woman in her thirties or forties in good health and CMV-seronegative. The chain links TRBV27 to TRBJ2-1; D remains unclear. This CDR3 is CASSLRRYTNGEQFF. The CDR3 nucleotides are TGTGCCAGCAGTTTACGGCGCTACACCAACGGGGAGCAGTTCTTC.